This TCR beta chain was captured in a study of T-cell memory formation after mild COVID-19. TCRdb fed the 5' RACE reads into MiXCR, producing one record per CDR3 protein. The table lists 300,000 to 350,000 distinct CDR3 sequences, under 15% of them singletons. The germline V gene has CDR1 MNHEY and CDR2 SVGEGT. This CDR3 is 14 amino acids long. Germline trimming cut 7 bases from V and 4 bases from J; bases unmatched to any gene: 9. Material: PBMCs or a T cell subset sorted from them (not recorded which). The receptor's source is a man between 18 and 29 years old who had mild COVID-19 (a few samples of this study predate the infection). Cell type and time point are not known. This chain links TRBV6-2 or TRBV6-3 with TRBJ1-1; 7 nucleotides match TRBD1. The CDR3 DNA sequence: TGTGCCAGCACCAGGGGGAACAGGGGCACTGAAGCTTTCTTT. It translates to CASTRGNRGTEAFF.